These T cell receptor beta chains were read from a single sample in a study of blood T cell repertoires in COVID-19. This table comes from immunoSEQ multiplex PCR, and its TCRdb copy is limited to in-frame clones, with some not included. The sample holds roughly 120,000 clones, approximately 87% seen once. Input material: peripheral blood. These receptors all come from a man between 60 and 70 years old with acute or convalescent COVID-19. The CDR3 runs from the conserved cysteine through the conserved F or W. A D gene is named only where the DNA matches it firmly. The size field is filled for only some rows; it gives once, few, many or a size class.

V gene	clone size	D gene	J gene	CDR3 protein	CDR3 DNA
TRBV19	.	.	TRBJ1-5	CASSPRTGIGEPQHF	TGTGCCAGTAGTCCAAGGACGGGAATCGGGGAGCCCCAGCATTTT
TRBV15	.	.	TRBJ1-2	CATSRDWGTGYGYTF	TGTGCCACCAGCAGAGATTGGGGCACGGGCTATGGCTACACCTTC
TRBV27	.	.	TRBJ2-7	CASSLRGGGEQYF	TGTGCCAGCAGCCTTAGGGGGGGCGGGGAGCAGTACTTC
TRBV7-9	.	.	TRBJ2-2	CASSPGGFTGELFF	TGTGCCAGCAGCCCCGGCGGGTTCACCGGGGAGCTGTTTTTT
TRBV5-4	.	.	TRBJ2-7	CASSPQGSYEQYF	TGTGCCAGCAGCCCTCAGGGGTCTTACGAGCAGTACTTC
TRBV27	.	TRBD1	TRBJ1-1	CARGQGRNTEAFF	TGTGCCAGGGGACAGGGCCGGAACACTGAAGCTTTCTTT
TRBV4-3	.	.	TRBJ1-1	CASSQDVRNTEAFF	TGCGCCAGCAGCCAAGATGTCCGGAACACTGAAGCTTTCTTT
TRBV27	.	TRBD1	TRBJ2-7	CASGTLIGTGWSYEQYF	TGTGCCAGCGGGACGTTAATCGGGACAGGGTGGTCCTACGAGCAGTACTTC
TRBV11-2	.	TRBD2	TRBJ2-3	CASGVAGVDTQYF	TGTGCCAGCGGGGTAGCGGGAGTTGATACGCAGTATTTT
TRBV7-3	.	TRBD1	TRBJ2-2	CASRFSGGRELFF	TGTGCCAGCAGGTTTTCAGGGGGCCGGGAGCTGTTTTTT
TRBV7-8	once	.	TRBJ2-5	CASSRGDETQYF	TGTGCCAGCAGCCGGGGCGACGAGACCCAGTACTTC
TRBV7-2	once	.	TRBJ1-4	CASSLAPRGGNEKLFF	TGTGCCAGCAGCTTAGCGCCCAGGGGCGGTAATGAAAAACTGTTTTTT
TRBV5-6	few	.	TRBJ2-7	CASSLAQEQYF	TGTGCCAGCAGCTTGGCGCAGGAGCAGTACTTC
TRBV18	.	.	TRBJ2-3	CASSSRQPLGTDTQYF	TGTGCCAGCTCATCTAGACAGCCCCTAGGCACAGATACGCAGTATTTT
TRBV10-3	.	TRBD1	TRBJ1-5	CAITPGQGAGQPQHF	TGTGCCATCACTCCCGGACAGGGGGCCGGGCAGCCCCAGCATTTT
TRBV11-2	.	.	TRBJ2-2	CASSSKGVATGELFF	TGTGCCAGCAGCTCTAAAGGGGTGGCCACCGGGGAGCTGTTTTTT